The 11 T cell receptor beta chains below all came from one sample that was sequenced in a study of beta chain features in type 1 diabetes. Whole-study results and caveats: TCRB CDR3s from Type 1 diabetes patients were moderately but significantly shorter in all four CD4+ subsets.

Of the isolated RNA, all was reverse transcribed, and so the sequenced material was expressed TCRB transcripts. This table comes from immunoSEQ multiplex PCR, and its TCRdb copy is limited to in-frame clones, with some not included. The sample has hundreds of thousands of clones, roughly 13% seen once. The antigens these receptors bind are not known. The specimen sequenced was naive CD4+ T cells from blood. These receptor sequences come from a young man with type 1 diabetes.

The V gene is TRBV7-2, the J gene TRBJ2-1; no clear D gene. Germline V lookup: CDR1 SGHTA, CDR2 FQGNSA. The germline V and J ends were trimmed by 10 bases and 8 bases, with 21 bases remaining between them. This CDR3 is 14 amino acids long. CDR3 loop: CATRRVILRDEQFF. The CDR3 DNA is TGTGCCACCCGACGGGTAATTCTACGCGATGAGCAGTTCTTC.

This clone was recorded a few times. This specimen includes other DNA sequences encoding the same CDR3. This chain links TRBV29-1 with TRBJ2-6, with D possibly matching TRBD2 (6 bases). Trimming pared 4 bases from V and 0 bases from J, leaving 10 bases between. In germline, CDR1 is SQVTM, CDR2 ANQGSEA. This CDR3 has 15 amino acids. CDR3 nucleotides: TGCAGCGTTGGTCAGGGACTCTCTGGGGCCAACGTCCTGACTTTC. Its protein product is CSVGQGLSGANVLTF.

This clone turned up a few times. This chain uses TRBV4-3 with TRBJ2-3, with 10 bases lining up with TRBD2. CDR1 LGHNA and CDR2 YSLEER come from the germline V gene. Trimming took 2 bases from V and 2 from J; bases not matched to a gene: 13. The CDR3 extends over 19 amino acids. The CDR3 spells CASSQSWLAGASFTDTQYF. CDR3 nucleotide sequence: TGCGCCAGCAGCCAAAGCTGGCTAGCGGGGGCCTCTTTCACAGATACGCAGTATTTT.

There are a few counts of this clone. DNA for the CDR3: TGTGCCAGCCAGGGACAGAGCACAGATACGCAGTATTTT. Translated, it gives CASQGQSTDTQYF. The gene calls are TRBV2 and TRBJ2-3; 7 bases map to TRBD1. V dropped 8 bases and J dropped 0; count of bases not matched to a gene: 2. The germline V gene has CDR1 SNHLY and CDR2 FYNNEI. This CDR3 has 13 residues.

The chain carries TRBV7-2 and TRBJ1-5; D is unclear. CDR1 is SGHTA, CDR2 FQGNSA, per germline. This CDR3 has 18 amino acids. V lost 5 bases to trimming and J lost 2 bases, with 22 bases between them. This CDR3 reads CASSLQGGSIGGNQPQHF. The CDR3 DNA reads TGTGCCAGCAGCCTCCAAGGAGGGTCCATCGGTGGCAATCAGCCCCAGCATTTT. Full variable domain (rest looked up from reference TRBV7-2 and TRBJ1-5): GAGVSQSPSNKVTEKGKDVELRCDPISGHTALYWYRQSLGQGLEFLIYFQGNSAPDKSGLPSDRFSAERTGGSVSTLTIQRTQQEDSAVYLCASSLQGGSIGGNQPQHFGDGTRLSIL.

This clone was recorded a few times. The rearrangement links TRBV6-1 to TRBJ2-3; D gene uncertain. The CDR3 is 13 amino acids. The germline gives CDR1 MNHNS, CDR2 SASEGT. Trimming removed 3 bases at V and 5 bases at J, with 9 bases between. In DNA, the CDR3 is TGTGCCAGCAGTGAGCACTTTGGAGATACGCAGTATTTT. Amino acids: CASSEHFGDTQYF.

The chain employs TRBV6-5 and TRBJ1-5; 9 bases align to TRBD1. The germline CDR1 and CDR2 sequences are MNHEY and SVGAGI. The CDR3 totals 16 residues. The junction had 5 bases not matched to a gene; V was cut back by 4 bases and J by 1 base. The CDR3 here is CASSLSGTGSNQPQHF. The CDR3 DNA reads TGTGCCAGCAGTTTGTCCGGGACAGGGAGCAATCAGCCCCAGCATTTT.

This clone turned up a few times. The sample has other DNA sequences that encode this CDR3 too. The chain combines TRBV28 with TRBJ2-7; TRBD2 is a possible D gene (6 bases). The CDR3 loop spans 12 amino acids. In germline, CDR1 is MDHEN, CDR2 SYDVKM. Deletions cut 3 bases from V and 7 bases from J, with 10 bases between. The CDR3 spells CASSLRGLEQYF. Here the CDR3 DNA reads TGTGCCAGCAGTTTGCGGGGCTTAGAGCAGTACTTC.

The chain couples TRBV6-1 to TRBJ2-2; a possible D gene is TRBD1 (6 bases). Per germline, CDR1 MNHNS and CDR2 SASEGT. There are 13 residues in the CDR3. Trimming pared 6 bases from V and 6 bases from J, leaving 11 bases between. The CDR3 spells CASRVQGAGELFF. The CDR3 DNA reads as TGTGCCAGCAGAGTACAGGGAGCCGGGGAGCTGTTTTTT.

This clone was seen only a few times. The chain uses TRBV2 and TRBJ1-4; the match to TRBD1 covers 7 bases. Germline V gene sequence: CDR1 SNHLY, CDR2 FYNNEI. The CDR3 covers 13 residues. V shed 6 bases and J 6 bases; nucleotides not matched to a gene: 4. CDR3 nucleotide sequence: TGTGCCAGCAGACGGCAGGGGGATGAAAAACTGTTTTTT. Translated: CASRRQGDEKLFF.

This clone was counted only a few times. The V and J genes are TRBV20-1 and TRBJ1-1; D is unresolved. Germline loops: CDR1 DFQATT, CDR2 SNEGSKA (reference sequence). V was trimmed by 1 base and J by 6 bases, leaving 6 bases between them. This CDR3 contains 11 residues. The CDR3 loop is CSARGRAEAFF. The CDR3 DNA sequence: TGCAGTGCTAGAGGGAGGGCTGAAGCTTTCTTT.